This TCR beta chain was found in a study of blood T cells in healthy people across ages. The germline V gene has CDR1 SGHTA and CDR2 FQGTGA. J lost 6 bases, V lost 0 bases, and 12 bases had no gene match. The CDR3 has 18 amino acids. Per-sample PBMC isolation yielded at least 6.5 million cells. Through a sample-barcoded 5' primer and a J-beta primer mix, a second PCR was run for 7 to 11 cycles. TCRdb redid the calling of the 5' RACE reads with MiXCR, one entry per CDR3 protein. The sample carries under 700,000 distinct CDR3 sequences, around 24% recorded once. These same data were also listed under a study on T cells of mothers and their children.

J is TRBJ2-1 and V is TRBV7-3; 9 bases fit TRBD1. The sequence was obtained from a boy aged 5-17 years in good health. Sequenced: blood. The CDR3 coding sequence is TGTGCCAGCAGCTTAACAGTCTTTGTGGGACAGGGCCCCAATGAGCAGTTCTTC. It is translated as CASSLTVFVGQGPNEQFF.